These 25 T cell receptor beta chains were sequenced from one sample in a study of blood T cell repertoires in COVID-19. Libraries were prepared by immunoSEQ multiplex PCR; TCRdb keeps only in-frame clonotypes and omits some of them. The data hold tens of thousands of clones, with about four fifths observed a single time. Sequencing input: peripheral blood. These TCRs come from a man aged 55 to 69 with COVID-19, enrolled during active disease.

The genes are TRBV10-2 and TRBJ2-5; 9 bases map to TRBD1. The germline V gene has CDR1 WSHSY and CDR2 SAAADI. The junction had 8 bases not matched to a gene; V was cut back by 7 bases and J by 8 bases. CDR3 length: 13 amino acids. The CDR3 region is CASMLQGAGTQYF. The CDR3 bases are TGCGCCAGCATGTTACAGGGGGCTGGAACCCAGTACTTC.

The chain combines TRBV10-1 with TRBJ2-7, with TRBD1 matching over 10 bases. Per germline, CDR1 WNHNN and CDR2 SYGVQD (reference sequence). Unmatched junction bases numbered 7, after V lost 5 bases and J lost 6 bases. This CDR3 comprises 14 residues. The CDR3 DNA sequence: TGCGCCAGCAGTTCGGGGACAGGGGTTTCCGAGCAGTACTTC. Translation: CASSSGTGVSEQYF.

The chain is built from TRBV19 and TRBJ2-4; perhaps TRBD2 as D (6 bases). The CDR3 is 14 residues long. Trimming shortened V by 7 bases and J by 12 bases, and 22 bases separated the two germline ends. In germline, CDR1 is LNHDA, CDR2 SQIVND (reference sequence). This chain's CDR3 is CASTAGRFGLNQYF. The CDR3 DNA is TGTGCCAGTACCGCTGGGAGGTTCGGCCTAAATCAGTACTTC.

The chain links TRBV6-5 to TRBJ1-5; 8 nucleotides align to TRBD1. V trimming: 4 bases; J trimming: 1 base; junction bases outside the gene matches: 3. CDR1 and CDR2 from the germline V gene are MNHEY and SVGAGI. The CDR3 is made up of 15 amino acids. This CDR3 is CASSLDRESNQPQHF. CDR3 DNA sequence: TGTGCCAGCAGTTTGGACAGGGAGAGCAATCAGCCCCAGCATTTT.

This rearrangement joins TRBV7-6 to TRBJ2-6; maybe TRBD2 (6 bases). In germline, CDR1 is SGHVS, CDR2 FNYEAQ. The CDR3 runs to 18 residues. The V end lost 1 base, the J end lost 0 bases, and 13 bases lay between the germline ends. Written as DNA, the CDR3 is TGTGCCAGCAGCTTAGTAGTATCCGGGAGCTCTGGGGCCAACGTCCTGACTTTC. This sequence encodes CASSLVVSGSSGANVLTF.

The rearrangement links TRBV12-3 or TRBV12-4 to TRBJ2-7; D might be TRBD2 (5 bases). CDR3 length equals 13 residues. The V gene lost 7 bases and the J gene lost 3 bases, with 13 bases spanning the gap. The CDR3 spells CASTKDLLYEQYF. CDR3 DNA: TGTGCCAGCACCAAGGACTTACTCTACGAGCAGTACTTC.

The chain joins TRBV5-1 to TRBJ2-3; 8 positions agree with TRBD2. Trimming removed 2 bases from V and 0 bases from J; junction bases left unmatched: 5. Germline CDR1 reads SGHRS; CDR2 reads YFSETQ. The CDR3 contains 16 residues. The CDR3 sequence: CASSLRPGGSTDTQYF. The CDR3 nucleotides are TGCGCCAGCAGCTTACGCCCGGGGGGGAGCACAGATACGCAGTATTTT.

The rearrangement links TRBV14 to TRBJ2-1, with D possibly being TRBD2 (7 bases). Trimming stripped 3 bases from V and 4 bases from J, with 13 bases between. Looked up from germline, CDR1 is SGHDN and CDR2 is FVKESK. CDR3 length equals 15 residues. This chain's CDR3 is CASSHLGGAYNEQFF. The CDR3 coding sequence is TGTGCCAGCAGCCACCTAGGGGGGGCTTACAATGAGCAGTTCTTC. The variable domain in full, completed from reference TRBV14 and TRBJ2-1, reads EAGVTQFPSHSVIEKGQTVTLRCDPISGHDNLYWYRRVMGKEIKFLLHFVKESKQDESGMPNNRFLAERTGGTYSTLKVQPAELEDSGVYFCASSHLGGAYNEQFFGPGTRLTVL.

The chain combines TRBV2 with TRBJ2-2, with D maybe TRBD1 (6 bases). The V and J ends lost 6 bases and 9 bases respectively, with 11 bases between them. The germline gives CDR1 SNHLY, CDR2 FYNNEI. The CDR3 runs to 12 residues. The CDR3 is CASSIQGWELFF. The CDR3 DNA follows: TGTGCCAGCAGCATACAGGGCTGGGAGCTGTTTTTT. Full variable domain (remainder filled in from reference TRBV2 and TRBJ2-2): EPEVTQTPSHQVTQMGQEVILRCVPISNHLYFYWYRQILGQKVEFLVSFYNNEISEKSEIFDDQFSVERPDGSNFTLKIRSTKLEDSAMYFCASSIQGWELFFGEGSRLTVL.

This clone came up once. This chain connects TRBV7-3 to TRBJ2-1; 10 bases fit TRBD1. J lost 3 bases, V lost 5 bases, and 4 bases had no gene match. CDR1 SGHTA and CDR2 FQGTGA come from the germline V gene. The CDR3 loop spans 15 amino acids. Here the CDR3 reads CASSPGQGVYNEQFF. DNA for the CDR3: TGTGCCAGCAGCCCCGGACAGGGGGTCTACAATGAGCAGTTCTTC.

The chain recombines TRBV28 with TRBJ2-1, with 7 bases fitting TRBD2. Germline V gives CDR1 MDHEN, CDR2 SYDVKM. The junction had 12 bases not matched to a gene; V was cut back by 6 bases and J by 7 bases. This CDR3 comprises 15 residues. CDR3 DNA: TGTGCCAGCAGAAACATTTACGGGGGGAAGAATGAGCAGTTCTTC. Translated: CASRNIYGGKNEQFF.

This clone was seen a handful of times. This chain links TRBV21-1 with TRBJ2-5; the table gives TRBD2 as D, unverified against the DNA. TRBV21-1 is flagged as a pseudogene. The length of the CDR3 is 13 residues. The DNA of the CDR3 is TGTGCCAGCTCGGGAAGATTCCAAGAGACCCAGTACTTC. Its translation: CASSGRFQETQYF.

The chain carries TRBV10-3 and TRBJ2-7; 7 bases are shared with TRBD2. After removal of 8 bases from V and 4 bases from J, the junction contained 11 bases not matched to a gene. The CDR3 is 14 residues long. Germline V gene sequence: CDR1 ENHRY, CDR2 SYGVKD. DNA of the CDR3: TGTGCCATCTGTGTGAGTGGGGGGGTTTACGAGCAGTACTTC. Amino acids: CAICVSGGVYEQYF.

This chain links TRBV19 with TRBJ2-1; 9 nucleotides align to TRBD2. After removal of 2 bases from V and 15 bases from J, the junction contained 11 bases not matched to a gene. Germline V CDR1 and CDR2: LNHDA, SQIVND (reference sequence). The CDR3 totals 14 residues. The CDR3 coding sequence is TGTGCCAGTAGTATAAAGCGGGGGGCGGATAGGAGGTTCTTC. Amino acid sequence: CASSIKRGADRRFF.

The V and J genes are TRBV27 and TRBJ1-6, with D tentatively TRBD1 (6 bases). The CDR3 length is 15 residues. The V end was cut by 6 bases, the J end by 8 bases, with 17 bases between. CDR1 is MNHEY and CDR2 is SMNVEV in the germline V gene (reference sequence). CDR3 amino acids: CASRRNRENDSPLHF. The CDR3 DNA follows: TGTGCCAGCAGGAGAAACAGGGAGAATGATTCACCCCTCCACTTT.

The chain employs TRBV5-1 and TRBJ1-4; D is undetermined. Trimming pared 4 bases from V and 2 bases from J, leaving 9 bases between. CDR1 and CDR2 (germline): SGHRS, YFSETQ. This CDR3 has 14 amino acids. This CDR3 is CASSGRSTNEKLFF. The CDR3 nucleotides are TGCGCCAGCAGCGGTCGGAGCACTAATGAAAAACTGTTTTTT. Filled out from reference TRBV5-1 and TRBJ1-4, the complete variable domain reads KAGVTQTPRYLIKTRGQQVTLSCSPISGHRSVSWYQQTPGQGLQFLFEYFSETQRNKGNFPGRFSGRQFSNSRSEMNVSTLELGDSALYLCASSGRSTNEKLFFGSGTQLSVL.

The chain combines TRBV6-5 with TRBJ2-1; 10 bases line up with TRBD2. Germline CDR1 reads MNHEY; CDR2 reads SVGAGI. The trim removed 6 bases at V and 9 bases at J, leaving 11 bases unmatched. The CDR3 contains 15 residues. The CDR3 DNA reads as TGTGCCAGCAGAAGACTAGCGGGCGATTCCGGTGAGCAGTTCTTC. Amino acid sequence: CASRRLAGDSGEQFF.

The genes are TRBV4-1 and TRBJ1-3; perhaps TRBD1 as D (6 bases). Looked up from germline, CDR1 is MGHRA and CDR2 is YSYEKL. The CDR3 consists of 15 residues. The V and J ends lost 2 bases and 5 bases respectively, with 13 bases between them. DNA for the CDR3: TGCGCCAGCAGCCAACGACAGGATCTAAGAAACACCATATATTTT. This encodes CASSQRQDLRNTIYF.

The CDR3 reads CASSLEDRGYSGNTIYF. The DNA for the CDR3 is TGTGCCAGCAGCCTAGAGGACAGGGGGTACTCTGGAAACACCATATATTTT. The gene calls are TRBV5-6 and TRBJ1-3; 10 nucleotides agree with TRBD1. V shed 4 bases and J 0 bases; nucleotides not matched to a gene: 7. Germline-derived CDR1 and CDR2 are SGHDT and YYEEEE. The CDR3 runs 17 residues.

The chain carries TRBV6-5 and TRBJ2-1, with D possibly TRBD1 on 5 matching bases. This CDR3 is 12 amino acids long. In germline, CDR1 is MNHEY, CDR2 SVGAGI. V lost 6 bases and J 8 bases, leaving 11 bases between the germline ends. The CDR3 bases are TGTGCCAGCAGGAGGACATCGTATGAGCAGTTCTTC. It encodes CASRRTSYEQFF.

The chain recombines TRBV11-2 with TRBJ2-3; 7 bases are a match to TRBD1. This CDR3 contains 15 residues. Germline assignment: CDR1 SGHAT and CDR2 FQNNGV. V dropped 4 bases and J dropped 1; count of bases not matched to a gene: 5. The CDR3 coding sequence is TGTGCCAGCAGCTCTTACAGGGGACGCACAGATACGCAGTATTTT. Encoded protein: CASSSYRGRTDTQYF.

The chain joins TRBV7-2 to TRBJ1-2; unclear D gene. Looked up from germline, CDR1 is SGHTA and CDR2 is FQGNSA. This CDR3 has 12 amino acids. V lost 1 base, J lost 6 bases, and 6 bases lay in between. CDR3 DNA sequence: TGTGCCAGCAGCTTAGTCGTCCATGGCTACACCTTC. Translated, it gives CASSLVVHGYTF.

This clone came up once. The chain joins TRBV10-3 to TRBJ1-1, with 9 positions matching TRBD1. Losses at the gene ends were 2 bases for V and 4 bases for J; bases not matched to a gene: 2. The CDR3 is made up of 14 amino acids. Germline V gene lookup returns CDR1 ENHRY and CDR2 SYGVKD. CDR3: CAISEPDRGTEAFF. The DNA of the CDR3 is TGTGCCATCAGTGAGCCGGACAGGGGCACTGAAGCTTTCTTT.

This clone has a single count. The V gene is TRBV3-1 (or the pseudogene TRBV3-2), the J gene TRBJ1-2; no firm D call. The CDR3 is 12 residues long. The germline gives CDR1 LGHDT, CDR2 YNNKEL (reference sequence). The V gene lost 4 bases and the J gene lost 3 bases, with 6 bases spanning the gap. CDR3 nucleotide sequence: TGTGCCAGCAGCCCCTCGGACTATGGCTACACCTTC. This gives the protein CASSPSDYGYTF.

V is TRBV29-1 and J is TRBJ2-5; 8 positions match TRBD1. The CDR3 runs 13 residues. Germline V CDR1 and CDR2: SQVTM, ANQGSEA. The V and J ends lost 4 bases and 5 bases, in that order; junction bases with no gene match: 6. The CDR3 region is CSVGVTGAETQYF. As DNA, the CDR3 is TGCAGCGTTGGTGTGACAGGGGCGGAGACCCAGTACTTC.